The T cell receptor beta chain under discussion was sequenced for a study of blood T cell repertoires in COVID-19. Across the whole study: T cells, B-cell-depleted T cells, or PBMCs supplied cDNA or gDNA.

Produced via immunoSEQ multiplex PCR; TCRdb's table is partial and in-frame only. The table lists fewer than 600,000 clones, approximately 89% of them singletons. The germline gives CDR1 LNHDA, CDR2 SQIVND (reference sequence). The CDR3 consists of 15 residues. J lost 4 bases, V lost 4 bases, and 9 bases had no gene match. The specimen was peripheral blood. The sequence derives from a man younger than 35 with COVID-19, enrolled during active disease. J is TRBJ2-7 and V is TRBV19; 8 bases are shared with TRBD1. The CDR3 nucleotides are TGTGCCAGTAGTAGACCGGGACAGGCGAAATACGAGCAGTACTTC. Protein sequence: CASSRPGQAKYEQYF. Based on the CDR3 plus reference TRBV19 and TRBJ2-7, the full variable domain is DGGITQSPKYLFRKEGQNVTLSCEQNLNHDAMYWYRQDPGQGLRLIYYSQIVNDFQKGDIAEGYSVSREKKESFPLTVTSAQKNPTAFYLCASSRPGQAKYEQYFGPGTRLTVT.